The source of this T cell receptor beta chain is a study of identical twins. Findings and caveats of the study: In zero-insertion analyses, partial confounding could arise from invariant MAIT and iNKT cells. Twins' excess sharing was less marked for out-of-frame beta sequences.

TCRdb ran MiXCR on the 5' RACE reads and lists one entry per CDR3 protein. The data hold about 470,000 distinct CDR3 sequences, with about 24% observed a single time. This clonotype was seen more than once but under ten times. The target antigen is unknown. The sample was also linked to a second study, of T cells expressing NK-cell markers.

The receptor was isolated from a woman aged 18-29 years in good health. Sequencing used CD4+ T cells sorted from blood.

CDR3: CASSHGTFYNEQFF. The DNA for the CDR3 is TGTGCCAGCAGCCATGGGACTTTCTACAATGAGCAGTTCTTC. V and J are TRBV14 and TRBJ2-1; D might be TRBD2 (6 bases). This CDR3 is 14 amino acids long. V lost 3 bases and J 3 bases, leaving 9 bases between the germline ends. Germline loops: CDR1 SGHDN, CDR2 FVKESK.